This entry is about one TCR beta chain. The antigen is undetermined. An end of the junction differs from the germline gene, which may be a read error. CDR3 length: 12 amino acids. The V gene's germline CDR1 is LNHNV and CDR2 YYDKDF (reference sequence). Using a J-beta primer mix together with a sample-barcoded 5' primer, a second PCR was run for about 6 to 12 cycles. Each of the samples gave a minimum of 2.5 million paired-end reads that contained CDR3. TCRdb used MiXCR to reprocess the 5' RACE reads, holding one entry per CDR3 protein. The sample shows 600,000 to 650,000 distinct CDR3 sequences, 45% to 65% of them seen only once. This record comes from a study of blood T cells in healthy people across ages. Broader study findings: Among T cells, TCR beta diversity per million cells dropped roughly linearly as age rose. Percentage of naive T cells showed a strong correlation with TCR beta diversity. A greater number of naive CD4+ cells and higher diversity distinguished long-lived donors from aged donors.

This chain links TRBV15 with TRBJ2-1; D gene unclear. The sequencing input was blood. This TCR was recovered from a man aged 55 to 70 in good health. The CDR3 here is CTTSLRTGEQFF. The CDR3 bases are TGTACCACCAGCCTGCGTACTGGTGAGCAGTTCTTC.